Listed here is a single TCR beta chain. Its cognate antigen has yet to be identified. Base quality data are lacking; no much larger clone is found one base away. TCRbeta CDR3 regions were amplified from genomic DNA using the immunoSEQ Assay, a bias-controlled multiplex PCR. In the source study's methods: The number of nucleated cells in each sample was estimated from the amplification of reference gene primers within the assay. To quantify the absolute abundance of each unique TCRbeta CDR3 rearrangement, sequence reads were collapsed and filtered. For each sample, productive Simpson clonality was calculated as the square root of Simpson's diversity index across productive rearrangements. TCRdb stores this immuneACCESS table with in-frame sequences only. Part of the clones is absent; in the studies checked, under half of the shortfall reflects unresolved V genes, and no reason is known for the rest. V and J calls and clone size follow that table, whereas D and trimming were derived from the DNA. The sample includes under 200,000 clones, with roughly 85% observed a single time. In total, the top ten clones hold roughly 8.2% of the sample.

Its CDR3 holds 16 amino acids, cysteine through phenylalanine. Of all the DNA, just the CDR3 is kept, 48 bases in frame from base 1. V is pruned by 5 bases and J by 4 bases, leaving 14 bases of the junction without a gene match. Taken from the germline V gene (reference sequence), the CDR1 and CDR2 loops are SEHNR and FQNEAQ. This entry is derived from a study of blood T cell repertoires in COVID-19 (dated by TCRdb to the early 2020s). Study-level background: Samples from collaborators originated in the United States, Italy and Spain and spanned both the acute and convalescent phases of COVID-19. The material from the prospective study consisted of cDNA or gDNA derived from T cells, B-cell-depleted T cells, or PBMCs. Deeply sampled blood TCRbeta repertoires from subjects exposed to, actively infected with, or recovered from COVID-19 were included in the dataset. HLA class I and class II types, where available, came from metadata supplied by the sample provider rather than from assay-based typing. Sample metadata almost always included a de-identified subject ID, COVID-19 status, age in years and sex. The samples were drawn from the first 160 participants of the ongoing ImmuneRACE study and from 1,200 or so subjects provided by 6 global collaborators. The repertoires were made available in a free public database intended to serve as a resource for research on the immune response to SARS-CoV-2. What the authors observed across the whole study: Clinical and demographic metadata were provided uncurated, with the amount varying by source and participant.

Whole blood was collected in K2EDTA tubes by collaborating institutions according to the institutions' own protocols. Collaborator samples were shipped for TCRbeta analysis as frozen whole blood, isolated PBMCs, or DNA extracted from either sample type. This receptor was identified in a man aged 55 to 70 with acute or convalescent COVID-19. Sample: peripheral blood. Rearrangement joined TRBV7-9 to TRBJ2-7, with TRBD2 matching 7 junction bases. The nucleotides read TGTGCCAGCAGCCCAAGAGCGGGGAGGTCAATTTACGAGCAGTACTTC. Translated, it gives CASSPRAGRSIYEQYF.